The T cell receptor (beta chain) described here comes from a study of T-cell reconstitution after alpha-beta-depleted transplantation in children. Preparation of the TCRbeta library involved a method that used unique molecular identifiers. MiXCR was run by TCRdb on the PCR reads, yielding one entry per CDR3 protein. The table has about 350,000 distinct CDR3 sequences, around 16% seen once. Overall study results and limits: A year post-transplant, T-cell counts and diversity derived mostly from newly produced T cells. By about two months after transplant, alpha-beta T cells reportedly arose from several hundred graft clones that had expanded. Some patients' high day-60 TCRbeta diversity was attributed to recipient cells surviving conditioning.

This CDR3 is 15 amino acids long. Germline CDR1 and CDR2: SEHNR and FQNEAQ (reference sequence). V was cut by 5 bases and J by 3 bases, with 17 bases left in between. A word on this clonotype: Its antigen is undetermined.

V is TRBV7-9 and J is TRBJ2-7; the D is unclear. The material sequenced was PBMCs, mostly from graft donor cells, taken 360 days after TCRalphabeta/CD19-depleted stem cell transplant. This receptor was taken from a male patient aged 2-15 years who had a stem cell transplant for acute lymphoblastic leukemia, so the T cells may come from the graft donor. CDR3 in DNA: TGTGCCAGCAGCCCCTCCGATCCCAAGCACTACGAGCAGTACTTC. Residues: CASSPSDPKHYEQYF.